A single sample is the source of the 30 T cell receptor beta chains below, sequenced in a study of OX40 agonist ivuxolimab in advanced cancers. Using immunoSEQ multiplex PCR, the repertoire was profiled, and TCRdb retains in-frame clones only, with some absent. Of 60,000 or so clones in the sample, 90% to 95% were seen once. Specimen: CD4+ or CD8+ T cells sorted from blood, collected in a trial of the OX40 agonist ivuxolimab. Receptors originate from an adult with an advanced solid tumor such as melanoma, head and neck, liver or kidney cancer.

This rearrangement joins TRBV2 to TRBJ2-5; D unresolved. CDR3 size: 11 residues. Germline V CDR1 and CDR2: SNHLY, FYNNEI. V shed 6 bases and J shed 1 base, with 3 bases lying between them. The CDR3 here is CASSRQETQYF. The CDR3 DNA sequence: TGTGCCAGCAGCCGCCAAGAGACCCAGTACTTC.

V gene TRBV20-1 combines with J gene TRBJ2-7, with 7 bases identical to TRBD1. Trimming cost V 6 bases and J 1 base; bases outside gene matches: 0. This CDR3 spans 11 amino acids. Germline V lookup: CDR1 DFQATT, CDR2 SNEGSKA (reference sequence). For the CDR3, the DNA is TGCAGTGCGGGACAGTCCTACGAGCAGTACTTC. Its translation is CSAGQSYEQYF.

The V gene is TRBV18, the J gene TRBJ2-2, with TRBD1 matching 8 bases. V shed 5 bases and J 4 bases; nucleotides not matched to a gene: 6. The CDR3 runs to 15 residues. The germline gives CDR1 KGHSH, CDR2 LQKENI. CDR3 region: CASSWGQESTGELFF. The DNA of the CDR3 is TGTGCCAGCTCATGGGGACAGGAGAGCACCGGGGAGCTGTTTTTT.

This rearrangement joins TRBV21-1 to TRBJ1-5. TRBV21-1 is marked as a pseudogene. The CDR3 has 13 amino acids. This CDR3 reads CASSKVGNQPQHF. DNA of the CDR3: TGTGCCAGCAGCAAAGTAGGCAATCAGCCCCAGCATTTT.

The chain combines TRBV2 with TRBJ1-5; TRBD1 is a possible D gene (5 bases). The CDR3 is 17 residues long. The germline V gene encodes CDR1 SNHLY and CDR2 FYNNEI. Trimming took off 2 bases at V and 0 bases at J, with 14 bases between the two ends. The CDR3 sequence: CASSETRVGYSNQPQHF. The CDR3 DNA reads as TGTGCCAGCAGTGAAACCAGGGTTGGGTATAGCAATCAGCCCCAGCATTTT.

The chain recombines TRBV6-5 with TRBJ2-7; TRBD1 might be the D (5 bases). The CDR3 is 14 amino acids. CDR1 and CDR2 (germline): MNHEY, SVGAGI. V gave up 6 bases and J gave up 0 bases, with 12 bases separating them. CDR3 protein: CASSPGRASYEQYF. The CDR3 DNA sequence: TGTGCCAGCAGCCCTGGCAGGGCCTCCTACGAGCAGTACTTC.

As DNA, the CDR3 is TGTGCCAGCAGTATTCTAGCGGCCCTCTACGAGCAGTACTTC. Translation gives CASSILAALYEQYF. The chain has TRBV6-1 and TRBJ2-7; TRBD2 agrees at 7 bases. Losses at the gene ends were 5 bases for V and 3 bases for J; bases not matched to a gene: 7. Germline-derived CDR1 and CDR2 are MNHNS and SASEGT. The CDR3 has 14 residues.

The V call is TRBV4-1, the J call TRBJ1-1; no clear D. CDR1 is MGHRA and CDR2 is YSYEKL in the germline V gene. The V and J ends lost 0 bases and 8 bases respectively, with 19 bases between them. The CDR3 extends over 16 amino acids. The CDR3 sequence is CASSQESLDKMPEAFF. Written as DNA, the CDR3 is TGCGCCAGCAGCCAAGAGTCCCTAGACAAAATGCCCGAAGCTTTCTTT.

CDR3 region: CASSPGEGGIYNEQFF. CDR3 DNA: TGTGCCAGCAGCCCCGGCGAAGGGGGTATTTACAATGAGCAGTTCTTC. The gene calls are TRBV9 and TRBJ2-1; D may be TRBD1 (6 bases). Germline CDR1 is SGDLS and CDR2 is YYNGEE. The length of the CDR3 is 16 residues. V lost 4 bases, J lost 4 bases, and 18 bases lay in between. The full variable domain, completed using reference TRBV9 and TRBJ2-1, is DSGVTQTPKHLITATGQRVTLRCSPRSGDLSVYWYQQSLDQGLQFLIQYYNGEERAKGNILERFSAQQFPDLHSELNLSSLELGDSALYFCASSPGEGGIYNEQFFGPGTRLTVL.

This clone was recorded a few times. J is TRBJ2-1 and V is TRBV7-3; maybe TRBD2 (6 bases). The CDR3 length is 14 residues. Germline V lookup: CDR1 SGHTA, CDR2 FQGTGA. With 8 bases removed from V and 8 bases from J, the gap between germline ends came to 19 bases. The CDR3 loop is CASSVGGSHDEQFF. CDR3 coding DNA: TGTGCCAGCTCAGTTGGGGGGTCTCACGATGAGCAGTTCTTC.

The rearrangement joins TRBV30 to TRBJ2-7; tentatively, D is TRBD1 (7 bases). Germline-derived CDR1 and CDR2 are GTSNPN and SVGIG (reference sequence). The CDR3 totals 12 residues. V was trimmed by 4 bases and J by 2 bases, leaving 9 bases between them. The CDR3 nucleotides are TGTGCCTGGACAGGGGGGCCCTACGAGCAGTACTTC. As protein: CAWTGGPYEQYF.

This rearrangement joins TRBV19 to TRBJ2-7; 9 bases agree with TRBD1. The length of the CDR3 is 16 residues. The junction had 10 bases not matched to a gene; V was cut back by 5 bases and J by 2 bases. From germline, CDR1 is LNHDA and CDR2 SQIVND (reference sequence). The CDR3 loop reads CASSAPSGTGTYEQYF. The CDR3, as DNA: TGTGCCAGTAGTGCCCCCTCCGGGACAGGGACCTACGAGCAGTACTTC.

The chain has TRBV4-3 and TRBJ2-1, with TRBD2 matching 12 bases. Per germline, CDR1 LGHNA and CDR2 YSLEER. The trim removed 3 bases at V and 7 bases at J, leaving 4 bases unmatched. This CDR3 region has 15 residues. As DNA, the CDR3 is TGCGCCAGCAGCCAGGCTAGCGGGAGGGGAAATGAGCAGTTCTTC. Translated, it gives CASSQASGRGNEQFF.

This clone showed up just a few times. The chain couples TRBV9 to TRBJ2-5, with 8 bases lining up with TRBD2. V was clipped by 4 bases and J by 5 bases; unmatched bases: 7. The CDR3 runs to 14 residues. The germline CDR1 and CDR2 sequences are SGDLS and YYNGEE. The CDR3 DNA sequence: TGTGCCAGCAGCCCCTCTAGCGGGTGGGAGACCCAGTACTTC. It translates to CASSPSSGWETQYF.

This clone was observed a few times. The chain has TRBV14 and TRBJ2-7, with a possible D match to TRBD1 (6 bases). Germline-derived CDR1 and CDR2 are SGHDN and FVKESK. V was shortened by 6 bases and J by 7 bases, with 16 bases between the two germline ends. The CDR3 is made up of 13 amino acids. CDR3 sequence reads: CASSLGTRLEQYF. The CDR3 DNA follows: TGTGCCAGCAGTCTCGGGACACGACTAGAGCAGTACTTC.

The chain combines TRBV9 with TRBJ2-7, with D possibly matching TRBD1 (6 bases). Trimming left V 3 bases short and J 0 bases short, with 10 bases between. Germline V gene sequence: CDR1 SGDLS, CDR2 YYNGEE. The CDR3 extends over 14 amino acids. CDR3 loop: CASSEDSSSYEQYF. The CDR3 region has the DNA TGTGCCAGCAGCGAGGACAGCAGCTCCTACGAGCAGTACTTC.

This clone appeared once. The chain employs TRBV5-6 and TRBJ2-7, with TRBD1 matching over 7 bases. Trimming at V came to 0 bases and at J to 3 bases, leaving 6 bases not matched to a gene. The germline V gene encodes CDR1 SGHDT and CDR2 YYEEEE. The CDR3 has 15 residues. The CDR3 spells CASSLDRDRVYEQYF. For the CDR3, the DNA is TGTGCCAGCAGCTTGGATCGGGACAGAGTCTACGAGCAGTACTTC.

The rearrangement uses TRBV4-3 and TRBJ2-1; unclear D gene. In germline, CDR1 is LGHNA, CDR2 YSLEER. V was shortened by 4 bases and J by 12 bases, with 13 bases between the two germline ends. CDR3 length: 12 amino acids. The CDR3 here is CASSPPGPLQFF. Written as DNA, the CDR3 is TGCGCCAGCAGCCCCCCTGGACCTTTGCAGTTCTTC.

This clone was seen once. The genes are TRBV11-1 and TRBJ2-3, with D possibly TRBD2 on 5 matching bases. Looked up from germline, CDR1 is SGHAT and CDR2 is FQDESV (reference sequence). This CDR3 region has 15 residues. The V end lost 6 bases, the J end lost 2 bases, and 15 bases lay between the germline ends. The CDR3 region has the DNA TGTGCCAGCAGACTCGACTACCCATCCACAGATACGCAGTATTTT. It yields the protein CASRLDYPSTDTQYF.

The chain is built from TRBV5-8 and TRBJ2-7, with 9 nucleotides matching TRBD2. Germline V gives CDR1 SGHTS, CDR2 YDEGEE. The V gene end was trimmed by 4 bases and the J gene end by 4 bases; junction bases not matched to a gene: 6. This CDR3 is built from 14 residues. Here the CDR3 reads CASSRTSVGYEQYF. The CDR3 nucleotides read TGTGCCAGCAGCAGGACTAGCGTGGGTTACGAGCAGTACTTC.

The chain is built from TRBV4-3 and TRBJ2-7; perhaps TRBD1 as D (5 bases). Germline assignment: CDR1 LGHNA and CDR2 YSLEER. This CDR3 is built from 15 residues. Trimming left V 0 bases short and J 2 bases short, with 11 bases between. CDR3: CASSQEPGPAYEQYF. The CDR3 DNA reads TGCGCCAGCAGCCAAGAACCAGGGCCGGCCTACGAGCAGTACTTC.

This chain's CDR3 is CASSLTGGSEAFF. For the CDR3, the DNA is TGTGCCAGCAGCTTGACGGGGGGCAGTGAAGCTTTCTTT. The chain is built from TRBV5-4 and TRBJ1-1; D might be TRBD1 (6 bases). Germline CDR1 SGHNT, CDR2 YYREEE (reference sequence). The length of the CDR3 is 13 residues. With 1 base removed from V and 7 bases from J, the gap between germline ends came to 11 bases. The variable domain in full, with the rest retrieved from reference TRBV5-4 and TRBJ1-1, is ETGVTQSPTHLIKTRGQQVTLRCSSQSGHNTVSWYQQALGQGPQFIFQYYREEENGRGNFPPRFSGLQFPNYSSELNVNALELDDSALYLCASSLTGGSEAFFGQGTRLTVV.

This clone was seen just once. The chain has TRBV4-1 and TRBJ2-1, with 8 bases that match TRBD2. Germline CDR1 and CDR2: MGHRA and YSYEKL. The ends lost 4 bases at V and 4 bases at J; junction bases unmatched: 9. The CDR3 runs to 16 residues. The CDR3 loop reads CASSREGLGSYNEQFF. The CDR3 DNA follows: TGCGCCAGCAGCCGTGAGGGACTAGGGTCTTACAATGAGCAGTTCTTC.

The chain couples TRBV6-5 to TRBJ1-1; D gene ambiguous. Germline values: CDR1 MNHEY, CDR2 SVGAGI. The CDR3 covers 13 residues. V dropped 6 bases and J dropped 6 bases, with 14 bases sitting between them. CDR3 DNA: TGTGCCAGCAGAACCTTTAACCGAGCTGAAGCTTTCTTT. It codes for CASRTFNRAEAFF.

The J gene is TRBJ2-5, the V gene TRBV7-2; unclear D gene. Trimming cost V 1 base and J 11 bases, with 11 bases left between them. CDR1 and CDR2 (germline): SGHTA, FQGNSA. The CDR3 sequence is 12 residues long. CDR3 sequence reads: CASSLGTLEQYF. CDR3 DNA sequence: TGTGCCAGCAGCTTAGGGACGTTGGAGCAGTACTTC.

The genes are TRBV27 and TRBJ1-2; perhaps TRBD1 as D (6 bases). The germline V gene encodes CDR1 MNHEY and CDR2 SMNVEV (reference sequence). Trimming pared 3 bases from V and 2 bases from J, leaving 7 bases between. This CDR3 comprises 13 residues. In DNA form, the CDR3 reads TGTGCCAGCAGTTTCGGACAGAACTATGGCTACACCTTC. Its protein is CASSFGQNYGYTF.

The chain combines TRBV30 with TRBJ2-2; D is unresolved. This CDR3 has 13 residues. Trimming cost V 8 bases and J 3 bases, with 13 bases left between them. The germline V gene has CDR1 GTSNPN and CDR2 SVGIG (reference sequence). CDR3 loop: CAHWAIDTGELFF. The CDR3 bases are TGTGCCCATTGGGCAATCGACACCGGGGAGCTGTTTTTT.

The chain combines TRBV11-2 with TRBJ2-1; D might be TRBD2 (6 bases). The CDR3 covers 17 residues. The germline V and J ends were trimmed by 2 bases and 0 bases, with 14 bases remaining between them. In germline, CDR1 is SGHAT, CDR2 FQNNGV. CDR3 sequence (DNA): TGTGCCAGCAGCTTATGGTGGGAGGCAAACTCCTACAATGAGCAGTTCTTC. Amino acid sequence: CASSLWWEANSYNEQFF.

This chain joins TRBV28 and TRBJ2-1, with 8 nucleotides matching TRBD2. Trimming took 3 bases from V and 5 from J; bases not matched to a gene: 6. In germline, CDR1 is MDHEN, CDR2 SYDVKM. The CDR3 totals 15 residues. For the CDR3, the DNA is TGTGCCAGCAGTTTTAAACTAGCGGAAGACAATGAGCAGTTCTTC. Protein sequence: CASSFKLAEDNEQFF.

This sequence joins TRBV9 and TRBJ2-6, with D unclear. The V and J ends lost 0 bases and 0 bases respectively, with 10 bases between them. The CDR3 has 17 amino acids. Germline loops: CDR1 SGDLS, CDR2 YYNGEE. CDR3 DNA: TGTGCCAGCAGCGTAGTTAGCAACCCCTCTGGGGCCAACGTCCTGACTTTC. It translates to CASSVVSNPSGANVLTF.